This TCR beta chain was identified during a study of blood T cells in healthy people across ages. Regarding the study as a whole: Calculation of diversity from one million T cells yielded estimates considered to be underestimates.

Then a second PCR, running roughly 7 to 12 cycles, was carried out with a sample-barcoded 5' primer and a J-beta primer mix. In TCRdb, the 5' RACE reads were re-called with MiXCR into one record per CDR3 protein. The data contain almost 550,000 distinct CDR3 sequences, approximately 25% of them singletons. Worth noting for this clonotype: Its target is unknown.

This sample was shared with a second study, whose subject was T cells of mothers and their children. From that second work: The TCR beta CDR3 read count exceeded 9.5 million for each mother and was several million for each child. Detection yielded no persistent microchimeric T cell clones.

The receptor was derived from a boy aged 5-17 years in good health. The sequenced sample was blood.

The chain's CDR3 is CSVASGSANSYNEQFF. CDR3 sequence (DNA): TGCAGCGTCGCTAGCGGGAGTGCTAACTCCTACAATGAGCAGTTCTTC. The rearrangement links TRBV29-1 to TRBJ2-1, with 10 bases fitting TRBD2. The germline CDR1 and CDR2 sequences are SQVTM and ANQGSEA. The CDR3 extends over 16 amino acids. V dropped 6 bases and J dropped 0; count of bases not matched to a gene: 8.